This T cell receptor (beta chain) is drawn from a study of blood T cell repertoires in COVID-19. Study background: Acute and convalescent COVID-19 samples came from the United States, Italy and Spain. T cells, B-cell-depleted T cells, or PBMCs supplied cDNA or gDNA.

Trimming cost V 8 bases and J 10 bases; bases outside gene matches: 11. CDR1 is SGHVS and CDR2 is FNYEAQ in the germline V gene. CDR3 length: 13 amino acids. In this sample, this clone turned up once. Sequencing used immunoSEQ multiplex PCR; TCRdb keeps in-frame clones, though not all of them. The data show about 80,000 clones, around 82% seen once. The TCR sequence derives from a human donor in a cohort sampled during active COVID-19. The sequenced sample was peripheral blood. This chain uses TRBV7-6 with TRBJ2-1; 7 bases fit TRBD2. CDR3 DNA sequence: TGTGCCAGCTCTTTGAAGCGGGGAGGGGAGCAGTTCTTC. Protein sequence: CASSLKRGGEQFF.